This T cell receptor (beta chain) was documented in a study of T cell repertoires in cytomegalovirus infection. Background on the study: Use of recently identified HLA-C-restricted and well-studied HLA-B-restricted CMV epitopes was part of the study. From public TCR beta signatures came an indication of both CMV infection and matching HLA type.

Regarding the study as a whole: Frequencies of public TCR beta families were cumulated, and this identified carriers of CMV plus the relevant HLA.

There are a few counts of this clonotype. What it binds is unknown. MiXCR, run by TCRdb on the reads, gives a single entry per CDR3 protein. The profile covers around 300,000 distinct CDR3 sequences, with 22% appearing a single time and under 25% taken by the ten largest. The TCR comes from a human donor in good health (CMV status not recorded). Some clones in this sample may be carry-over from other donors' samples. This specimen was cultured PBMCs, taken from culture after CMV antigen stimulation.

CDR3 sequence (DNA): TGTGCCAGCAGCCAAGGCGTGGCGGGAGATCTAGATACGCAGTATTTT. It translates to CASSQGVAGDLDTQYF. V and J are TRBV14 and TRBJ2-3; 7 bases align to TRBD2. The ends lost 1 base at V and 5 bases at J; junction bases unmatched: 9. The V gene's germline CDR1 is SGHDN and CDR2 FVKESK. The CDR3 spans 16 residues.